The clone carrying this TCR beta chain has a handful of counts. The data are from a study of blood T cells in healthy people across ages. Together with a sample-barcoded 5' primer, a J-beta primer mix was included in a second PCR lasting about 7 to 11 cycles. TCRdb called the 5' RACE reads again in MiXCR, with one record for every CDR3 protein. There are fewer than 2 million distinct CDR3 sequences in the sample; about 39% occur only once, and 20% to 25% lies in the top ten. A minimum of 6 million PBMCs was isolated per sample. Trimming took 9 bases from V and 1 from J, leaving 18 bases between them. The CDR3 loop spans 15 amino acids. CDR1 and CDR2 from the germline V gene are LNHDA and SQIVND (reference sequence).

The sequence was obtained from a human donor in good health. The chain has TRBV19 and TRBJ1-1, with a weak D call TRBD1 (5 bases). The sample was blood. The chain's CDR3 is CASHPEGLGNTEAFF. The CDR3 DNA is TGTGCCAGCCACCCCGAGGGGTTGGGGAACACTGAAGCTTTCTTT. The full variable domain, with the rest looked up from reference TRBV19 and TRBJ1-1, is DGGITQSPKYLFRKEGQNVTLSCEQNLNHDAMYWYRQDPGQGLRLIYYSQIVNDFQKGDIAEGYSVSREKKESFPLTVTSAQKNPTAFYLCASHPEGLGNTEAFFGQGTRLTVV.